A selection of T cell receptor beta chains follows, all from one sample in a study of shared clonotypes between healthy human individuals. Sequenced by immunoSEQ multiplex PCR; TCRdb stores in-frame clones only, minus some. Of about 680,000 clones listed, roughly 73% are singletons. Sequencing used memory CD4+ T cells sorted from blood. These receptors originate from a woman in her twenties or thirties in good health. Both conserved end residues are part of each CDR3. A D gene is named only where the DNA matches it firmly. Size tells how often a clone was seen (once, few, many) or the class of an expanded clone, and some rows leave it out.

D gene,J gene,clone size,V gene,CDR3 protein,CDR3 DNA
NA,TRBJ2-7,NA,TRBV6-6,CASSQSGPLEQYF,TGTGCCAGCAGTCAGTCTGGGCCCCTCGAGCAGTACTTC
NA,TRBJ1-5,NA,TRBV6-1,CASSGGNNQPQHF,TGTGCCAGCAGTGGAGGGAACAATCAGCCCCAGCATTTT
NA,TRBJ1-4,NA,TRBV28,CASRGTGENEKLFF,TGTGCCAGCAGGGGGACCGGGGAAAATGAAAAACTGTTTTTT
NA,TRBJ1-4,NA,TRBV5-1,CASSLDGSSGEKLFF,TGCGCCAGCAGCTTGGACGGGTCATCAGGTGAAAAACTGTTTTTT
TRBD1,TRBJ1-1,NA,TRBV5-1,CASSLGDRDNTEAFF,TGCGCCAGCAGCTTGGGGGACAGGGACAACACTGAAGCTTTCTTT
TRBD1,TRBJ1-5,NA,TRBV2,CASRGQGAHQPQHF,TGTGCCAGCCGAGGACAGGGGGCTCATCAGCCCCAGCATTTT
NA,TRBJ2-1,NA,TRBV9,CASSTSSYRGNNEQFF,TGTGCCAGCAGCACCTCTAGCTATCGAGGGAACAATGAGCAGTTCTTC
TRBD2,TRBJ2-3,NA,TRBV2,CASIQRASGSTDTQYF,TGTGCCAGCATTCAACGGGCTAGCGGGAGCACAGATACGCAGTATTTT
NA,TRBJ2-7,NA,TRBV11-2,CASSGGASPSEQYF,TGTGCCAGCAGCGGTGGGGCTAGCCCAAGTGAGCAGTACTTC
TRBD1,TRBJ2-7,NA,TRBV15,CATSRQGSEQYF,TGTGCCACCAGTAGACAGGGCTCCGAGCAGTACTTC
TRBD1,TRBJ1-2,NA,TRBV5-4,CASSLGAGTDAYGYTF,TGTGCCAGCAGCTTGGGGGCGGGGACAGATGCCTATGGCTACACCTTC
TRBD2,TRBJ2-7,NA,TRBV28,CASRPTSGGTYEQYF,TGTGCCAGCAGACCGACTAGCGGGGGAACCTACGAGCAGTACTTC
TRBD1,TRBJ2-1,NA,TRBV5-4,CASSYNRGSYNEQFF,TGTGCCAGCAGCTACAACAGGGGCTCCTACAATGAGCAGTTCTTC
NA,TRBJ1-2,NA,TRBV18,CASSPGQPRNYGYTF,TGTGCCAGCTCACCAGGACAGCCTAGGAACTATGGCTACACCTTC
NA,TRBJ2-2,NA,TRBV2,CASSFSGNTGELFF,TGTGCCAGCAGCTTTAGCGGAAACACCGGGGAGCTGTTTTTT
NA,TRBJ2-3,NA,TRBV6-6,CATKRRDASDTQYF,TGTGCCACCAAGAGGAGGGACGCCTCAGATACGCAGTATTTT
TRBD1,TRBJ1-2,few,TRBV28,CASSSQGGNYGYTF,TGTGCCAGCAGTTCACAGGGGGGGAACTATGGCTACACCTTC
NA,TRBJ1-2,NA,TRBV11-2,CASSLNYGYTF,TGTGCCAGCAGCTTGAACTATGGCTACACCTTC
TRBD2,TRBJ2-2,NA,TRBV5-1,CASSSSGRASGELFF,TGCGCCAGCAGCTCTAGCGGGAGGGCCTCCGGGGAGCTGTTTTTT
TRBD2,TRBJ2-2,NA,TRBV19,CASSIGLAGGTGELFF,TGTGCCAGTAGTATCGGTCTAGCGGGAGGCACCGGGGAGCTGTTTTTT
NA,TRBJ2-3,NA,TRBV9,CASSFRQGSRTDTQYF,TGTGCCAGCAGCTTTCGCCAGGGTTCTCGCACAGATACGCAGTATTTT
TRBD2,TRBJ2-7,NA,TRBV7-9,CASSLGSGSRVPYEQYF,TGTGCCAGCAGTTTGGGGAGCGGGAGTCGGGTCCCCTACGAGCAGTACTTC
NA,TRBJ2-7,NA,TRBV7-6,CASSPGTESYEQYF,TGTGCCAGCAGCCCAGGGACGGAATCCTACGAGCAGTACTTC
NA,TRBJ2-7,few,TRBV7-8,CASSLSRGGSSRWGDEQYF,TGTGCCAGCAGCTTATCCCGTGGGGGGAGTAGTCGATGGGGCGACGAGCAGTACTTC
TRBD1,TRBJ2-7,NA,TRBV4-1,CASSQIRDSVLEQYF,TGCGCCAGCAGCCAGATACGGGACAGTGTTCTCGAGCAGTACTTC
TRBD1,TRBJ1-2,NA,TRBV2,CASILAPGQGIYKGGYTF,TGTGCCAGCATACTAGCACCGGGACAGGGGATTTATAAGGGTGGCTACACCTTC
NA,TRBJ1-5,few,TRBV27,CASSPRGRGNQPQHF,TGTGCCAGCAGCCCTAGGGGCAGGGGCAATCAGCCCCAGCATTTT
NA,TRBJ2-1,NA,TRBV4-1,CASSQDGARSYNEQFF,TGCGCCAGCAGCCAAGACGGGGCCCGCTCCTACAATGAGCAGTTCTTC
NA,TRBJ2-5,once,TRBV2,CASTGQRGGTGETQYF,TGTGCCAGCACCGGCCAGCGTGGGGGCACCGGGGAGACCCAGTACTTC
TRBD2,TRBJ2-7,once,TRBV11-2,CASSLTASGSSSYEQYF,TGTGCCAGCAGCTTAACAGCTAGCGGGAGCTCTTCCTACGAGCAGTACTTC
TRBD2,TRBJ2-1,few,TRBV4-1,CASSPQTSHSSYNEQFF,TGCGCCAGCAGCCCACAGACTAGCCATAGCTCCTACAATGAGCAGTTCTTC
NA,TRBJ1-3,NA,TRBV4-1,CASSQGGSGTGNTIYF,TGCGCCAGCAGCCAAGGGGGCAGCGGGACTGGAAACACCATATATTTT
TRBD2,TRBJ2-3,NA,TRBV5-1,CASSLWSSGTDTQYF,TGCGCCAGCAGCTTGTGGTCTAGCGGAACAGATACGCAGTATTTT
NA,TRBJ1-1,once,TRBV20-1,CSAPGDTEAFF,TGCAGTGCCCCGGGGGACACTGAAGCTTTCTTT
NA,TRBJ1-5,once,TRBV28,CASSLPLQGTNQPQHF,TGTGCCAGCAGCCTCCCGCTACAGGGTACCAATCAGCCCCAGCATTTT